Listed below are T cell receptor beta chains from one sample, sequenced in a study of shared clonotypes between healthy human individuals. Repertoires were generated with immunoSEQ multiplex PCR, while TCRdb's copy carries only in-frame clones and drops some. The sample lists 500,000 to 650,000 clones; about 80% were seen once. Sequenced material: PBMCs. Receptor source: a woman aged 40 to 55 in good health. Some clones in this sample may be carry-over from other donors' samples. The conserved cysteine and the conserved F or W are not part of the CDR3 here. A D gene is named only where the DNA matches it firmly.

cdr3_aa j_call d_call v_call
AWGTGADQPQH TRBJ1-5 TRBD1 TRBV30
ASSYVADSLEQY TRBJ2-7 . TRBV6-5
ASSEYRQGGYQPQH TRBJ1-5 TRBD1 TRBV2
ASSAKEGRGNEQF TRBJ2-1 . TRBV5-1
ASSPDSAGPLVGTGELF TRBJ2-2 . TRBV18
ASSFGGNEQF TRBJ2-1 . TRBV11-3
ASSLGLAGFSGANVLT TRBJ2-6 TRBD2 TRBV28
AWSQGGPSYEQY TRBJ2-7 . TRBV30
AWSKGTGKYEQY . TRBD1 TRBV30
ASSLYGQQSPF TRBJ2-1 . TRBV4-2
ASSQEGRVVADNEQF TRBJ2-1 . TRBV14
ASSLGPYGYT TRBJ1-2 . TRBV28
ASSLETSGNNEQF TRBJ2-1 TRBD2 TRBV5-4
ASRDGTVTEAF TRBJ1-1 TRBD1 TRBV5-1
ASSPPGAAVYEQY TRBJ2-7 . TRBV6-6
ASSLVGVGNTIY TRBJ1-3 . TRBV7-9
ASSPLGQPNTEAF TRBJ1-1 TRBD1 TRBV18
ASSLGGTSGSYEQY TRBJ2-7 TRBD2 TRBV5-4
ASSQDVYTEAF TRBJ1-1 . TRBV14
AWSVPEAYEQY . . TRBV30
ASSVTRNTIY TRBJ1-3 . TRBV28
ASSWTSGSHEQY TRBJ2-7 TRBD2 TRBV27